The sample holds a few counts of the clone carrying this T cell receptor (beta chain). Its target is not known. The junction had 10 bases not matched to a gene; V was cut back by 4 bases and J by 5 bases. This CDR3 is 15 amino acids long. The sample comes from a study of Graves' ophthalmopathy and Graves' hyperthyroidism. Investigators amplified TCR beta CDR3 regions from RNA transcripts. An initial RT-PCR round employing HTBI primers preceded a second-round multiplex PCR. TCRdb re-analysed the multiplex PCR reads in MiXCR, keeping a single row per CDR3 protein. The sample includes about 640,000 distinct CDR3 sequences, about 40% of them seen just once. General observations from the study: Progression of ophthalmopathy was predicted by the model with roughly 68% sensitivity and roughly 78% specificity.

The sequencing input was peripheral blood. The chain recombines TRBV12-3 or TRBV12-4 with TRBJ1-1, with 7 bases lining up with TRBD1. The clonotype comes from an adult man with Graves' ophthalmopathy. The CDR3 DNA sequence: TGTGCCAGCAGTTCCTACGACAGGGATAGAACTGAAGCTTTCTTT. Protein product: CASSSYDRDRTEAFF.